The following is a T cell receptor (beta chain) sequence with its context. The target antigen is unknown. These data originate in a study of T-cell memory formation after mild COVID-19. The wider study: Largely donor-specific TCR clusters were found.

Employing constant-segment primers, 5'RACE generated TCR alpha and TCR beta cDNA libraries bearing sample barcodes and UMIs. TCRdb passed the 5' RACE reads through MiXCR, listing each CDR3 protein once. Of tens of thousands of distinct CDR3 sequences listed, 16% are singletons. The CDR3 length is 13 residues. The ends were cut back, 0 bases at V and 0 bases at J, with 6 bases in the middle. Germline V gene data show CDR1 as SQVTM and CDR2 as ANQGSEA. Findings of the study overall: Most CD4+ clones that shrank were in CM and EM, while CD8+ ones turned up in EMRA. Researchers found some responding clones in pre-infection memory, a sign that cross-reactive memory joined.

This TCR was sampled from an adult woman who had mild COVID-19 (a few samples of this study predate the infection). Cell type and time point are not known. What was sequenced was PBMCs or a T cell subset sorted from them (not recorded which). The chain employs TRBV29-1 and TRBJ2-7; the D is unclear. Written as DNA, the CDR3 is TGCAGCGTTGAAGAAGTCGACTCCTACGAGCAGTACTTC. The encoded protein is CSVEEVDSYEQYF.